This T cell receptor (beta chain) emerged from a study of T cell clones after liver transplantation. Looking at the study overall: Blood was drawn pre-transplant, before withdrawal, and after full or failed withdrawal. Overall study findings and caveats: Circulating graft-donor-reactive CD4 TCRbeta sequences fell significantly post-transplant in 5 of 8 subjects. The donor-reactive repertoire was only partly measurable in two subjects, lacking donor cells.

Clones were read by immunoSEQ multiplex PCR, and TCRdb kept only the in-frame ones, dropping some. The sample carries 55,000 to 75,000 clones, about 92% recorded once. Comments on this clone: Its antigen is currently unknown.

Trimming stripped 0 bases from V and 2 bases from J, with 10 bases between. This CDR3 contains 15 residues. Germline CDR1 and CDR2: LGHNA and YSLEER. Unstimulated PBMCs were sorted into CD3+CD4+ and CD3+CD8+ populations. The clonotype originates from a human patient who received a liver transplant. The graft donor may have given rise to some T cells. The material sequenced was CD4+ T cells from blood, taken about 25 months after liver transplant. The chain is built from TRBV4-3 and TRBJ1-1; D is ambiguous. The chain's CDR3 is CASSQELLANTEAFF. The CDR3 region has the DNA TGCGCCAGCAGCCAAGAGTTGCTTGCAAACACTGAAGCTTTCTTT.